The 7 T cell receptor beta chains presented below share a single source sample, sequenced in a study of blood T cell repertoires in COVID-19. The data were produced by immunoSEQ multiplex PCR, yet TCRdb's version contains in-frame clones alone and is incomplete. Of over 60,000 clones listed, 70% to 90% are singletons. The sequenced sample consisted of peripheral blood. Receptors originate from a man between 65 and 80 years old with active or convalescent COVID-19.

This rearrangement joins TRBV14 to TRBJ1-3; D unresolved. Per the germline V gene, CDR1 is SGHDN and CDR2 is FVKESK. This CDR3 spans 15 amino acids. The V end lost 2 bases, the J end lost 0 bases, and 8 bases lay between the germline ends. The CDR3 DNA reads as TGTGCCAGCAGCCAACTACCGAGCTCTGGAAACACCATATATTTT. It encodes CASSQLPSSGNTIYF.

The rearrangement joins TRBV5-6 to TRBJ1-5; D is uncertain. Germline CDR1 reads SGHDT; CDR2 reads YYEEEE. The CDR3 runs 13 residues. The V and J ends lost 0 bases and 6 bases respectively, with 7 bases between them. The CDR3, as DNA: TGTGCCAGCAGCTTGGGAGGGATTCAGCCCCAGCATTTT. It is translated as CASSLGGIQPQHF.

V gene TRBV27 combines with J gene TRBJ1-1; 7 nucleotides agree with TRBD1. The CDR3 length is 15 residues. After removal of 3 bases from V and 2 bases from J, the junction contained 6 bases not matched to a gene. Germline V lookup: CDR1 MNHEY, CDR2 SMNVEV (reference sequence). The CDR3 loop is CASSLRTGANTEAFF. The DNA for the CDR3 is TGTGCCAGCAGTTTGCGAACAGGGGCAAACACTGAAGCTTTCTTT.

A few counts support this clone. The V call is TRBV29-1, the J call TRBJ1-2, with a weak D call TRBD1 (6 bases). Looked up from germline, CDR1 is SQVTM and CDR2 is ANQGSEA. This CDR3 contains 13 residues. V gave up 4 bases and J gave up 1 base, with 10 bases separating them. The CDR3 region has the DNA TGCAGCGTTGTCGAGGGGGATAACTATGGCTACACCTTC. Translation gives CSVVEGDNYGYTF.

The chain carries TRBV6-5 and TRBJ2-2; D remains ambiguous. V was cut by 10 bases and J by 0 bases, with 12 bases left in between. CDR3 length equals 14 residues. CDR1 and CDR2 (germline): MNHEY, SVGAGI. The CDR3 DNA reads TGTGCCACCCGAGGCCCCGCGAACACCGGGGAGCTGTTTTTT. It encodes CATRGPANTGELFF.

The V and J genes are TRBV9 and TRBJ1-5, with D unresolved. Trimming shortened V by 3 bases and J by 0 bases, and 7 bases separated the two germline ends. CDR3 length: 14 residues. Germline values: CDR1 SGDLS, CDR2 YYNGEE. The CDR3 spells CASSAGDSNQPQHF. The CDR3 DNA follows: TGTGCCAGCAGCGCCGGGGATAGCAATCAGCCCCAGCATTTT.

The CDR3 nucleotides are TGTGCCAGCAGCTTTAGGGGTCAGCCCCAGCATTTT. This gives the protein CASSFRGQPQHF. The chain employs TRBV7-2 and TRBJ1-5, with D perhaps TRBD1 (5 bases). V was trimmed by 3 bases and J by 6 bases, leaving 6 bases between them. CDR1 and CDR2 (germline): SGHTA, FQGNSA. The CDR3 has 12 amino acids.